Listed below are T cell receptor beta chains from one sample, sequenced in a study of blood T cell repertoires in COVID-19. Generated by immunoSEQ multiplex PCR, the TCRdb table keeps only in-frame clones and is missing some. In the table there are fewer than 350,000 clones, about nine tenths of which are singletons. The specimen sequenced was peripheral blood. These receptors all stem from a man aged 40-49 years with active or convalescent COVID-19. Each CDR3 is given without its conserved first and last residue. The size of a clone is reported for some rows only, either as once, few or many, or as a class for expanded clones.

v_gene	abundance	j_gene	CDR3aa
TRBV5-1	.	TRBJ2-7	ASSLQPGDEQY
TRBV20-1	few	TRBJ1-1	SASSGRGRTEAF
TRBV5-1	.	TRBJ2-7	ASSPWAGGGHEQY
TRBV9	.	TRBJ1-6	ASSAPGQGKSPLH
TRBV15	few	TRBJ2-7	ATSSYGQGSDEQY
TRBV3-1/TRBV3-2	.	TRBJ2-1	ASSPLAGGFSYNEQF
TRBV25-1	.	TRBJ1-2	ASSAQGALGYT
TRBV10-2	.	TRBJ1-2	ASSRTGEGYGYT
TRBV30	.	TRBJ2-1	AWGGANEQF
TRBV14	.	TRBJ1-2	ASSQGEDGYT
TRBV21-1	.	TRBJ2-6	ASSNRQDNSGANVLT
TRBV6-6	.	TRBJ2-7	ASRSDRGPYEQY
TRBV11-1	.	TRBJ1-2	ASGLGYGNYGYT
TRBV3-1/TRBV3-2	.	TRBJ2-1	ASSQESGGRTYNEQF
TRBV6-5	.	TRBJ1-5	ASGLAGNNQPQH
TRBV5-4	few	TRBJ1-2	ASSSRTGNYGYT
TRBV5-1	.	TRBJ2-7	ASSSGQGPKGYEQY
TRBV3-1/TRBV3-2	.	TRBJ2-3	ASSQDPVSTDTQY
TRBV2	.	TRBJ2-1	ASSREGAGSYNEQF
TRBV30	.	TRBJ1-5	AWSVSRGQPQH
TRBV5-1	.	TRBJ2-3	ASSLRLDPLTDTQY
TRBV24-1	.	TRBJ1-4	ATRRGTRKKLF
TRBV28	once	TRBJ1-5	ASRLQGAQPQH
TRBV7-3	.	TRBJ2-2	ASTLQGLTGELF
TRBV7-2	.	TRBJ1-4	ASSLVGGVGEKLF
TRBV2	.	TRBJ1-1	ASSDPGTAYTEAF
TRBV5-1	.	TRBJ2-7	ASSIGTGGTYEQY
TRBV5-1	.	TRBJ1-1	ASSLEGAGTEAF
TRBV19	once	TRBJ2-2	ASSTRQPANTGELF
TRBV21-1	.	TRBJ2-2	ASSKGREHTGELF
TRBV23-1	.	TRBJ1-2	ASSPRGFDYGYT
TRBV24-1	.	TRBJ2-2	ATSDFTTGMANTGELF
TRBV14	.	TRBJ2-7	ASSQDIQGTYEQY
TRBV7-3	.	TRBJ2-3	ASSRTGGGTDTQY
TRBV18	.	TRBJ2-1	ASSPDSGGNEQF
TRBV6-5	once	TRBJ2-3	ASSLSGLPQDTQY
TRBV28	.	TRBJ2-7	ASSSPAGTGIHEQY
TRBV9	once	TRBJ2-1	ASSPDPGIPYNEQF
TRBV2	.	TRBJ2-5	ASRMEVTQY
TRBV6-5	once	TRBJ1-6	ASSYSSGINSPLH
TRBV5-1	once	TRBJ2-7	ASSFGQIYYEQY
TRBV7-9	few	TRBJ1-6	ASSRSGSSPLH
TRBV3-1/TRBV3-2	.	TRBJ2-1	ASSQGGGSRSSYNEQF
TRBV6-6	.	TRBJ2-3	ASSYEPSGGTDTQY
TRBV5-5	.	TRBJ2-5	ASSLGAGEETQY